This T cell receptor beta chain was identified during a study of spatial heterogeneity in lung cancer. Across the study: A unique TCR and UMI combination showed up more than ten times in raw reads, on average.

One entry per CDR3 protein, called by TCRdb with MiXCR from the 5' RACE reads. The table has roughly 80,000 distinct CDR3 sequences, approximately 12% seen once; the top ten hold 4.6%. About this clonotype: Its specificity is unknown.

Time point in this sample: sample taken at primary tumor resection. Researchers sequenced whole RNA taken from tumor, nontumor lung or frozen PBMC without sorting. Samples were donated by 72 untreated early-stage non-small cell lung cancer patients. Germline values: CDR1 SQVTM, CDR2 ANQGSEA. This CDR3 has 13 residues. Trimming removed 0 bases from V and 6 bases from J, with 12 bases in between. Study results and caveats: Ubiquitous expanded tumor TCRs surfaced in blood more at resection than they did at follow-up.

This specimen was PBMCs, taken at surgery. The sequence was obtained from a male donor with early-stage non-small cell lung cancer. The chain joins TRBV29-1 to TRBJ2-7; tentatively, D is TRBD1 or TRBD2 (5 bases each). The CDR3 coding sequence is TGCAGCGTTGAAGAAGAAACGGGGCCCGAGCAGTACTTC. It translates to CSVEEETGPEQYF.